The next 5 T cell receptor beta chains were all read from a single sample in a study of regulatory T cells in long-lasting Graves disease. As to time point: persistent/refractory GD, antithyroid drugs over 5 years with positive TRAb. Extracted PBMC RNA gave rise to the TCR library. With iRepertoire HTBI primers and Arm-PCR of CDR3 regions, TCR beta libraries were built. TCRdb independently ran MiXCR on the multiplex PCR reads; one entry per CDR3 protein. This sample has roughly 450,000 distinct CDR3 sequences, with 22% found just once. The source was peripheral blood mononuclear cells (PBMCs), collected when the disease was refractory, from a patient treated with antithyroid drugs. The receptors stem from a female donor with Graves disease.

Only a few counts were recorded for this clonotype. The genes are TRBV20-1 and TRBJ1-5; 7 bases align to TRBD1. Germline loops: CDR1 DFQATT, CDR2 SNEGSKA (reference sequence). Trimming removed 2 bases from V and 2 bases from J; junction bases left unmatched: 12. This CDR3 region has 17 residues. The CDR3 is CSARRDRRLSGNQPQHF. CDR3 nucleotide sequence: TGCAGTGCTAGAAGGGACAGACGGCTTTCGGGCAATCAGCCCCAGCATTTT.

This chain uses TRBV7-9 with TRBJ2-3; TRBD2 matches 10 bases. After removal of 4 bases from V and 4 bases from J, the junction contained 11 bases not matched to a gene. The CDR3 extends over 17 amino acids. Germline loops: CDR1 SEHNR, CDR2 FQNEAQ (reference sequence). The CDR3: CASSSPQTSGSADTQYF. CDR3 in DNA: TGTGCCAGCAGCTCTCCTCAGACTAGCGGGTCGGCAGATACGCAGTATTTT.

This clonotype was counted at least ten times. This chain joins TRBV27 and TRBJ2-7; D tentatively reads TRBD1 or TRBD2 (7 bases each). The CDR3 contains 15 residues. The V end lost 2 bases, the J end lost 4 bases, and 15 bases lay between the germline ends. The germline V gene encodes CDR1 MNHEY and CDR2 SMNVEV (reference sequence). In nucleotides, the CDR3 is TGTGCCAGCAGTTTAAGTCCAGGGGGGGATTACGAGCAGTACTTC. Translating gives CASSLSPGGDYEQYF.

This clonotype was observed at least ten times. In nucleotides, the CDR3 is TGTGCCAGCAGCTTAGTTGGGGGGGCTAGCACAGATACGCAGTATTTT. Translated: CASSLVGGASTDTQYF. The V and J genes are TRBV7-6 and TRBJ2-3; possible D gene TRBD2, 7 bases. Germline V gene data show CDR1 as SGHVS and CDR2 as FNYEAQ. The V and J ends lost 1 base and 0 bases respectively, with 11 bases between them. This CDR3 contains 16 residues.

This clonotype was observed a few times. The V call is TRBV20-1, the J call TRBJ2-7, with no clear D. This CDR3 contains 12 residues. V was pared by 1 base and J by 1 base, with 5 bases between. Germline V gene data show CDR1 as DFQATT and CDR2 as SNEGSKA (reference sequence). The CDR3 DNA follows: TGCAGTGCTAGAGTGGATTCCTACGAGCAGTACTTC. Its protein product is CSARVDSYEQYF.